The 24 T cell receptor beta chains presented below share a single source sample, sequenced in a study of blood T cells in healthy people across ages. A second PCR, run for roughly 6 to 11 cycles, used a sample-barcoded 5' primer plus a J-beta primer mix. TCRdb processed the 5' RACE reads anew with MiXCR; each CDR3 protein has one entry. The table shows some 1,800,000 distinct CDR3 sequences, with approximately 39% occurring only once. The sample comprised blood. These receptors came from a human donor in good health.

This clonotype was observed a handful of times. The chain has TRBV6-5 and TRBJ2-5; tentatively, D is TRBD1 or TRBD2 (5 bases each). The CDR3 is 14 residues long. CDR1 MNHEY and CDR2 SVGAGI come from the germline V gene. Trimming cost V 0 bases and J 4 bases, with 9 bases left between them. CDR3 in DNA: TGTGCCAGCAGTTACTCGAGGGGTGGAGAGACCCAGTACTTC. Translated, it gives CASSYSRGGETQYF.

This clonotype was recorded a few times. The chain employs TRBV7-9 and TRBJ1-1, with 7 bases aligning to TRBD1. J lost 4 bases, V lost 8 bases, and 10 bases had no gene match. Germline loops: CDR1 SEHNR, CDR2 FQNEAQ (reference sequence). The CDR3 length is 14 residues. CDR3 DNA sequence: TGTGCCAGCCAGGGGGGAGGGGGGACCACTGAAGCTTTCTTT. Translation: CASQGGGGTTEAFF.

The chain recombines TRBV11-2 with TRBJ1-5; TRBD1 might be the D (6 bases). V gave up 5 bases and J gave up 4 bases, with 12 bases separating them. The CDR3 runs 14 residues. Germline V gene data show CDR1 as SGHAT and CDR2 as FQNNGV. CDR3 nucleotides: TGTGCCAGCAGCGTGGACAGATTAAATCAGCCCCAGCATTTT. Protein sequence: CASSVDRLNQPQHF. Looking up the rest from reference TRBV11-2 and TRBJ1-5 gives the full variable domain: EAGVAQSPRYKIIEKRQSVAFWCNPISGHATLYWYQQILGQGPKLLIQFQNNGVVDDSQLPKDRFSAERLKGVDSTLKIQPAKLEDSAVYLCASSVDRLNQPQHFGDGTRLSIL.

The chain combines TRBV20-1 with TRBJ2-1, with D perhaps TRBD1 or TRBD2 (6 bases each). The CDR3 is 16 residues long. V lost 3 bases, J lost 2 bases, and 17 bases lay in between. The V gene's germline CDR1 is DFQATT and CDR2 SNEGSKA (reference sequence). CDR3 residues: CSASFPSGATYNEQFF. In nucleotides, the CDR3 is TGCAGTGCTAGTTTTCCTTCGGGGGCAACCTACAATGAGCAGTTCTTC.

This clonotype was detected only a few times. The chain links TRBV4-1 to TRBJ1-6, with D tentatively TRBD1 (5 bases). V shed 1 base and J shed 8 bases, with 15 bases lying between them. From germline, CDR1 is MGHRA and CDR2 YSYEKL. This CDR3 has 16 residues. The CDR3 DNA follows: TGCGCCAGCAGCCAAGTGGGGCTGGGGGAGGATTCACCCCTCCACTTT. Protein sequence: CASSQVGLGEDSPLHF.

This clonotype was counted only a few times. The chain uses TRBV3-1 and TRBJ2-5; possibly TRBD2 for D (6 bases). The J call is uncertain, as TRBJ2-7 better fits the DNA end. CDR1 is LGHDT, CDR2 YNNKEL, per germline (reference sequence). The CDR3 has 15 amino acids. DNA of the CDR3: TGTGCCAGCAGCCTAGGTGGGGACTTAAACTACGAGCAGTACTTC. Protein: CASSLGGDLNYEQYF.

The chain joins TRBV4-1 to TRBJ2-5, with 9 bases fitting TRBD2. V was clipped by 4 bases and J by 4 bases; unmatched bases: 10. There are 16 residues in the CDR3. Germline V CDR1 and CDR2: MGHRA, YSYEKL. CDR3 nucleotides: TGCGCCAGCAGCCGCACGCATAGCGGGGGAGGAGAGACCCAGTACTTC. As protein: CASSRTHSGGGETQYF.

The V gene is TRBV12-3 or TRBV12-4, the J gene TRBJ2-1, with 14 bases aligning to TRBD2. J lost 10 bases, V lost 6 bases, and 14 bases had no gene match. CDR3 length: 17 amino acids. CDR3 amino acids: CASSRKLTSGGAEEQFF. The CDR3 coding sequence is TGTGCCAGCAGCCGTAAGCTGACTAGCGGGGGGGCGGAGGAGCAGTTCTTC.

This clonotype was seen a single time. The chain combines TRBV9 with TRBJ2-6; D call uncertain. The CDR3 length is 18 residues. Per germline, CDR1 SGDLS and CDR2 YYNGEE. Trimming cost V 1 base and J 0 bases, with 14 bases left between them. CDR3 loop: CASSVSRAHPSGANVLTF. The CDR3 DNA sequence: TGTGCCAGCAGCGTAAGTAGAGCTCACCCCTCTGGGGCCAACGTCCTGACTTTC.

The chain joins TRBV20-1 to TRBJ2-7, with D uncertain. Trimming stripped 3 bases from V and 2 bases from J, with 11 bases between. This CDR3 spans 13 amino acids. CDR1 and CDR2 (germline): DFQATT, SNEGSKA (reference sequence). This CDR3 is CSASRPRTYEQYF. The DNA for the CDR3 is TGCAGTGCTAGCCGACCACGAACCTACGAGCAGTACTTC.

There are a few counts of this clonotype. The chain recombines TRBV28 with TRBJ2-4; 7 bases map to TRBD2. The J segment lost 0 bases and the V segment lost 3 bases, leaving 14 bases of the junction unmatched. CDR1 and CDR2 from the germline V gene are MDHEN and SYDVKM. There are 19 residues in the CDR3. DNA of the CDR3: TGTGCCAGCAGTTTTAGTTTCATTAAGGGGAGGGAAGCCAAAAACATTCAGTACTTC. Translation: CASSFSFIKGREAKNIQYF. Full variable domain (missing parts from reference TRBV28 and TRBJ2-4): DVKVTQSSRYLVKRTGEKVFLECVQDMDHENMFWYRQDPGLGLRLIYFSYDVKMKEKGDIPEGYSVSREKKERFSLILESASTNQTSMYLCASSFSFIKGREAKNIQYFGAGTRLSVL.

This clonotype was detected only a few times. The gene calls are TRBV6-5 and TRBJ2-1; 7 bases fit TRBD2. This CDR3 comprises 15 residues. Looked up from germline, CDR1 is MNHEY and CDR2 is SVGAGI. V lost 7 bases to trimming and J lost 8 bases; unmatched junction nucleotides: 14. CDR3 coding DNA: TGTGCCAGCACCGACTCGTGGGAACGGGAGGATGAGCAGTTCTTC. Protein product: CASTDSWEREDEQFF.

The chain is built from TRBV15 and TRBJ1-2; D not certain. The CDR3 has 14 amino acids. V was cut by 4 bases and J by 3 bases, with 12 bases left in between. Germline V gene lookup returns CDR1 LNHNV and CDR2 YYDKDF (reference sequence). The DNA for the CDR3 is TGTGCCACCAGCACACCTGGCTGGGACTATGGCTACACCTTC. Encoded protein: CATSTPGWDYGYTF.

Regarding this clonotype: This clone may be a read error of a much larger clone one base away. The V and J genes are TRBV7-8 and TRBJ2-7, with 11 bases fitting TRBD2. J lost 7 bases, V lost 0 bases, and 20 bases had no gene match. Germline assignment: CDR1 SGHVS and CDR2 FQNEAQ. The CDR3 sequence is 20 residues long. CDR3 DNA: TGTGCCAGCAGCTTAGCGTTTGGTAGCGGGGGGGCGAGCTCCTACAATGAGCAGTACTTC. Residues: CASSLAFGSGGASSYNEQYF.

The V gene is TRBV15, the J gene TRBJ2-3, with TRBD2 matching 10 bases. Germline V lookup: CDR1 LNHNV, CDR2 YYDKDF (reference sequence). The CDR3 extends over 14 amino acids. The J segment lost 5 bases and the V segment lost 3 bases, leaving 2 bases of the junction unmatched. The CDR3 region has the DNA TGTGCCACCAGCAGCAGGACTAGCGGAGATACGCAGTATTTT. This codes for CATSSRTSGDTQYF.

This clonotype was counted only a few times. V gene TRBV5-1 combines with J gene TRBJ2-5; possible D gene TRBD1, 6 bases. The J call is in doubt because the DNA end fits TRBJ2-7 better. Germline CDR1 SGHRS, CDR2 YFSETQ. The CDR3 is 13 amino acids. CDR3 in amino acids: CASSGEQGGEQYF. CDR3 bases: TGCGCCAGCAGCGGGGAACAGGGCGGCGAGCAGTACTTC.

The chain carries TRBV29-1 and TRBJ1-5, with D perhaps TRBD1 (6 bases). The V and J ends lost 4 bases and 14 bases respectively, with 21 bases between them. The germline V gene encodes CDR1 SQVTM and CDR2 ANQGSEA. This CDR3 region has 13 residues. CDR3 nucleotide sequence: TGCAGCGTTGTCTCTATGGATGGGGGGCCGGAGCATTTT. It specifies CSVVSMDGGPEHF.

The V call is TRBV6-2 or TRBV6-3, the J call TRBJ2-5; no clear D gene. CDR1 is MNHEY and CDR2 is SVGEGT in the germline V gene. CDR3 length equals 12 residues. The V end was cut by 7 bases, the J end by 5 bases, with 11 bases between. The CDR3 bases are TGTGCCAGCAAACACAGTTTGGAGACCCAGTACTTC. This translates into CASKHSLETQYF.

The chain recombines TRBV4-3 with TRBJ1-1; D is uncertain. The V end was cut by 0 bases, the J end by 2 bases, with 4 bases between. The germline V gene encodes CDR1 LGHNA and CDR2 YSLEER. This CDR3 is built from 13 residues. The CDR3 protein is CASSQEYNTEAFF. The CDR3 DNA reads TGCGCCAGCAGCCAAGAGTACAACACTGAAGCTTTCTTT.

The CDR3 sequence: CASSLTGWFNGYTF. Written as DNA, the CDR3 is TGTGCCAGCAGCTTGACAGGGTGGTTCAATGGCTACACCTTC. This rearrangement joins TRBV5-6 to TRBJ1-2; D perhaps matches TRBD1 (6 bases). CDR3 length: 14 amino acids. Trimming removed 1 base at V and 6 bases at J, with 13 bases between. Germline V lookup: CDR1 SGHDT, CDR2 YYEEEE.

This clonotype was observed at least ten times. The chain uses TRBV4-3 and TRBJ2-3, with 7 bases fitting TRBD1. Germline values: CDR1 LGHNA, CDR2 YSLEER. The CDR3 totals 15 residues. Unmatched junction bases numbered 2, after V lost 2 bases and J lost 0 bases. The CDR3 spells CASSQTTGSTDTQYF. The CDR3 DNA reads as TGCGCCAGCAGCCAAACGACAGGGAGCACAGATACGCAGTATTTT.

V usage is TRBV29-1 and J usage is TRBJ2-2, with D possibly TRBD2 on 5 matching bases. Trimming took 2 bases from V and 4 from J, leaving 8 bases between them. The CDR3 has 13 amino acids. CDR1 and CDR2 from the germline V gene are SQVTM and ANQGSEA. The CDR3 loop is CSVELRGTGELFF. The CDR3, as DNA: TGCAGCGTTGAACTTCGGGGCACCGGGGAGCTGTTTTTT.

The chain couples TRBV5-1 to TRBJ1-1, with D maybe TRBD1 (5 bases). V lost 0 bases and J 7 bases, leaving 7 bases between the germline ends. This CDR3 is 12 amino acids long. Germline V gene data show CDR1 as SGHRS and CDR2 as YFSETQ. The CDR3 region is CASSLEGVEAFF. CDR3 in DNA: TGCGCCAGCAGCTTGGAAGGGGTTGAAGCTTTCTTT.

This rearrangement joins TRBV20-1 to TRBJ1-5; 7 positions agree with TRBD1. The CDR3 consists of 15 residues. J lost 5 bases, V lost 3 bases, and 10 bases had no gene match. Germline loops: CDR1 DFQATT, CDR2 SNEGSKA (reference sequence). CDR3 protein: CSARAFPTGDQPQHF. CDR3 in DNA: TGCAGTGCTAGGGCCTTTCCTACAGGGGATCAGCCCCAGCATTTT.